Detailed here is one TCR beta chain. This sample was included in a study of patients and donors after allogeneic stem cell transplantation. TCRdb called the RT-PCR reads again in MiXCR, with one record for every CDR3 protein. The repertoire includes fewer than 250,000 distinct CDR3 sequences, less than 15% of them detected once, and 11% sits in the top ten. There are 15 residues in the CDR3. Per the germline V gene, CDR1 is MNHEY and CDR2 is SVGAGI. Losses at the gene ends were 1 base for V and 7 bases for J; bases not matched to a gene: 8. Input material: blood, either unsorted or a sorted T cell fraction (not recorded which). V usage is TRBV6-5 and J usage is TRBJ1-2; 8 bases line up with TRBD1. The source is a human donor who was either an allogeneic HSCT recipient or a stem cell or donor lymphocyte infusion donor (not recorded which). It is not recorded whose cells these are; they may come from a transplant donor. As DNA, the CDR3 is TGTGCCAGCAGTTACTTCGCCAACACAGGGGGTGGCTACACCTTC. Residues: CASSYFANTGGGYTF.